These T cell receptor beta chains were read from a single sample in a study of CD8+ T cells in alopecia areata. Method: immunoSEQ multiplex PCR; TCRdb's copy keeps in-frame clones and lacks some. The repertoire consists of fewer than 250,000 clones, with about 64% occurring once and the leading ten covering around 4%. The input for sequencing was CD4+ T cells sorted from blood, taken at week 4, from a patient treated with tofacitinib. These receptors were taken from a human donor with alopecia areata. Each CDR3 is given with its conserved first and last residue. D genes are given only for firm matches. Clone size is shown for a subset of rows, as once, few, many or a class of expanded clone.

>TRBD2|NA|16|TRBJ2-1|TRBV30
CAWSNRGLAVYNEQFF
TGTGCCTGGAGTAATCGCGGACTAGCGGTCTACAATGAGCAGTTCTTC
>NA|NA|14|TRBJ2-1|TRBV29-1
CSAGDFRSYNEQFF
TGCAGCGCCGGGGACTTTCGCTCCTACAATGAGCAGTTCTTC
>NA|NA|18|TRBJ1-5|TRBV4-1
CASSPAGRGGGSNQPQHF
TGCGCCAGCAGCCCAGCGGGAAGGGGCGGGGGGAGCAATCAGCCCCAGCATTTT
>NA|few|13|TRBJ2-5|TRBV4-3
CASSQVQEGTQYF
TGCGCCAGCAGCCAAGTACAGGAGGGGACCCAGTACTTC
>NA|NA|11|TRBJ2-5|TRBV30
CAWSVKWFQYF
TGTGCCTGGAGTGTCAAATGGTTCCAGTACTTC
>TRBD2|NA|15|TRBJ2-3|TRBV30
CAWSPGGGLTDTQYF
TGTGCCTGGAGTCCGGGGGGGGGACTCACAGATACGCAGTATTTT
>NA|NA|12|TRBJ1-3|TRBV30
CAWSVSGNTIYF
TGTGCCTGGAGTGTATCTGGAAACACCATATATTTT
>NA|many|12|TRBJ2-2|TRBV10-3
CATGQNTGELFF
TGTGCCACCGGACAGAACACCGGGGAGCTGTTTTTT
>NA|NA|13|TRBJ2-5|TRBV2
CASSPEWQGTQYF
TGTGCCAGCAGTCCCGAGTGGCAAGGGACCCAGTACTTC
>TRBD1|NA|14|TRBJ1-6|TRBV6-5
CASSYGTGPSPLHF
TGTGCCAGCAGTTACGGGACAGGCCCCTCACCCCTCCACTTT
>TRBD2|NA|17|TRBJ2-3|TRBV7-9
CASSTGTRLGDTDTQYF
TGTGCCAGCAGCACCGGGACTAGGTTAGGGGACACAGATACGCAGTATTTT
>TRBD1|few|14|TRBJ1-1|TRBV29-1
CSVVRQGLNTEAFF
TGCAGCGTTGTTAGACAGGGGTTGAACACTGAAGCTTTCTTT
>TRBD1|NA|14|TRBJ1-6|TRBV5-1
CASSSGTENSPLHF
TGCGCCAGCAGCTCCGGGACAGAGAATTCACCCCTCCACTTT
>NA|NA|13|TRBJ2-5|TRBV29-1
CSVELGNQETQYF
TGCAGCGTTGAGTTGGGGAACCAAGAGACCCAGTACTTC
>NA|NA|15|TRBJ2-1|TRBV15
CATSRDRSSANEQFF
TGTGCCACCAGCAGAGATCGATCCAGCGCCAATGAGCAGTTCTTC
>TRBD2|once|15|TRBJ2-7|TRBV2
CASRVTSGATYEQYF
TGTGCCAGCAGGGTTACTAGCGGGGCGACCTACGAGCAGTACTTC
>NA|NA|14|TRBJ1-1|TRBV6-5
CASSYYPGDTEAFF
TGTGCCAGCAGTTACTATCCAGGGGACACTGAAGCTTTCTTT
>NA|NA|15|TRBJ1-2|TRBV5-4
CASSLMSGQINGYTF
TGTGCCAGCAGCTTGATGAGTGGACAGATTAATGGCTACACCTTC
>TRBD1|NA|13|TRBJ2-1|TRBV30
CAWAGTEYNEQFF
TGTGCCTGGGCCGGGACAGAGTACAATGAGCAGTTCTTC
>NA|NA|14|TRBJ1-1|TRBV5-1
CASSLTASSTEAFF
TGCGCCAGCAGCTTGACGGCATCGAGCACTGAAGCTTTCTTT
>TRBD1|NA|14|TRBJ1-3|TRBV29-1
CSVRGRLSGNTIYF
TGCAGCGTCAGGGGGCGCCTCTCTGGAAACACCATATATTTT
>NA|NA|13|TRBJ2-7|TRBV5-1
CASSLWQGDEQYF
TGCGCCAGCAGCTTGTGGCAGGGAGACGAGCAGTACTTC
>NA|few|15|TRBJ1-5|TRBV4-1
CASSHRGPRGQPQHF
TGCGCCAGCAGCCATCGAGGGCCCCGGGGTCAGCCCCAGCATTTT
>TRBD1|NA|13|TRBJ2-3|TRBV11-2
CASSLGQADTQYF
TGTGCCAGCAGCTTGGGACAGGCAGATACGCAGTATTTT
>TRBD1|NA|14|TRBJ2-3|TRBV30
CACADWTGKDTQYF
TGTGCCTGCGCGGACTGGACAGGGAAAGATACGCAGTATTTT
>NA|NA|12|TRBJ1-1|TRBV27
CASSLSRGKAFF
TGTGCCAGCAGTTTGAGCCGAGGCAAAGCTTTCTTT
>NA|NA|16|TRBJ1-2|TRBV4-3
CASSQVLLGGNGGYTF
TGCGCCAGCAGCCAAGTGCTCTTGGGGGGAAACGGTGGCTACACCTTC
>NA|once|12|TRBJ1-2|TRBV15
CATSSPYTGYTF
TGTGCCACCAGTTCGCCTTATACTGGCTACACCTTC
>TRBD1|NA|15|TRBJ1-6|TRBV6-6
CASRVDRSYNSPLHF
TGTGCCAGCAGGGTGGACAGGAGCTATAATTCACCCCTCCACTTT